One and the same sample provided the 3 T cell receptor beta chains below, sequenced in a study of cytomegalovirus exposure and HLA in healthy donors (dated by TCRdb to the late 2010s). To prepare the library, the immunoSEQ multiplex PCR assay was applied. For the multiplex PCR, a mixture combining 60 forward primers for TCR Vbeta segments and 13 reverse primers for TCR Jbeta segments was used. In TCRdb, the immuneACCESS table is reduced to in-frame sequences with V and J assigned. These tables do not hold every clone; where another copy was compared, an unresolved V gene accounts for under half, and the others remain unexplained. This sample is represented by nearly 110,000 clones; 77% of them were singletons. 4.2% of the sample rests with the top ten. Sequencing was carried out using PBMCs. The receptors shown here come from a male donor in good health and CMV-seronegative.

The chain employs TRBV9 and TRBJ2-5; TRBD2 might be the D (6 bases). The CDR3 is 12 residues long. The germline V gene has CDR1 SGDLS and CDR2 YYNGEE. Trimming pared 3 bases from V and 7 bases from J, leaving 10 bases between. The CDR3 DNA sequence: TGTGCCAGCAGCGCTGGGGGGTGGACCCAGTACTTC. Its translation is CASSAGGWTQYF. Full variable domain (remainder filled in from reference TRBV9 and TRBJ2-5): DSGVTQTPKHLITATGQRVTLRCSPRSGDLSVYWYQQSLDQGLQFLIQYYNGEERAKGNILERFSAQQFPDLHSELNLSSLELGDSALYFCASSAGGWTQYFGPGTRLLVL.

The V and J genes are TRBV4-2 and TRBJ2-3; the D gene is possibly TRBD1 (5 bases). The CDR3 length is 13 residues. CDR1 LGHNA and CDR2 YNFKEQ come from the germline V gene. The ends were cut back, 6 bases at V and 6 bases at J, with 13 bases in the middle. CDR3 nucleotides: TGTGCCAGCAGTCAAACCGACAGTGATACGCAGTATTTT. As protein: CASSQTDSDTQYF.

The chain is built from TRBV19 and TRBJ1-2; D unclear. The CDR3 covers 13 residues. V shed 0 bases and J shed 5 bases, with 7 bases lying between them. The germline gives CDR1 LNHDA, CDR2 SQIVND (reference sequence). For the CDR3, the DNA is TGTGCCAGTAGTATAGATAGGGAGTATGGCTACACCTTC. Translated, it gives CASSIDREYGYTF.